These 24 T cell receptor beta chains originate from one sample sequenced in a study of blood T cell repertoires in COVID-19. TCRdb keeps only in-frame clones here, not all; method: immunoSEQ multiplex PCR. The sample records 250,000 to 400,000 clones, 85% being singletons. The sample comprised PBMCs or T cells enriched from blood (not recorded which). These receptors were taken from a woman younger than 45 who had been exposed to COVID-19.

For the CDR3, the DNA is TGTGCCAGCAGCCCCAGGGACAGGGAAGGTGTCGCTGAAGCTTTCTTT. This gives the protein CASSPRDREGVAEAFF. V is TRBV7-9 and J is TRBJ1-1, with TRBD1 matching 9 bases. Germline V gene data show CDR1 as SEHNR and CDR2 as FQNEAQ (reference sequence). The J segment lost 6 bases and the V segment lost 5 bases, leaving 13 bases of the junction unmatched. The CDR3 sequence is 16 residues long. Complete variable domain (other parts from reference TRBV7-9 and TRBJ1-1): DTGVSQNPRHKITKRGQNVTFRCDPISEHNRLYWYRQTLGQGPEFLTYFQNEAQLEKSRLLSDRFSAERPKGSFSTLEIQRTEQGDSAMYLCASSPRDREGVAEAFFGQGTRLTVV.

This chain links TRBV10-3 with TRBJ1-1, with D uncertain. This CDR3 is built from 13 residues. Germline-derived CDR1 and CDR2 are ENHRY and SYGVKD. The germline V and J ends were trimmed by 6 bases and 3 bases, with 11 bases remaining between them. CDR3 DNA sequence: TGTGCCATCAGGGCCCACCGGGACACTGAAGCTTTCTTT. This codes for CAIRAHRDTEAFF.

The chain is built from TRBV23-1 and TRBJ2-7; weak D call: TRBD1 (9 bases). TRBV23-1 is assigned to the ORF class and has an uncertain function. Trimming took off 3 bases at V and 3 bases at J, with 27 bases between the two ends. The CDR3 runs to 19 residues. CDR3 in amino acids: CASSHTRTGVRGGLYEQYF. CDR3 DNA sequence: TGCGCCAGCAGTCATACGAGGACAGGGGTCCGGGGGGGCCTCTACGAGCAGTACTTC.

The sample holds a few counts of this clone. The gene calls are TRBV5-4 and TRBJ2-7; no reliable D call. CDR1 is SGHNT, CDR2 YYREEE, per germline (reference sequence). CDR3 length equals 15 residues. Trimming cost V 0 bases and J 0 bases, with 10 bases left between them. CDR3: CASSLVRHSSYEQYF. CDR3 in DNA: TGTGCCAGCAGCTTGGTCAGGCATTCCTCCTACGAGCAGTACTTC.

The chain combines TRBV5-1 with TRBJ2-7, with 10 bases aligning to TRBD1. The CDR3 extends over 14 amino acids. V shed 2 bases and J 7 bases; nucleotides not matched to a gene: 6. CDR1 and CDR2 from the germline V gene are SGHRS and YFSETQ. DNA of the CDR3: TGCGCCAGCAGCTTTCGACAGGGGGCGCATGAGCAGTACTTC. The encoded protein is CASSFRQGAHEQYF.

This chain links TRBV6-5 with TRBJ1-5; 7 bases line up with TRBD1. Germline loops: CDR1 MNHEY, CDR2 SVGAGI. V shed 9 bases and J 6 bases; nucleotides not matched to a gene: 2. This CDR3 spans 11 amino acids. The CDR3 DNA is TGTGCCAGACAGGGGACTCAGCCCCAGCATTTT. This codes for CARQGTQPQHF.

The DNA for the CDR3 is TGTGCCAGCAGTGAAGACCTAAACACTGAAGCTTTCTTT. Amino acid sequence: CASSEDLNTEAFF. The V gene is TRBV2, the J gene TRBJ1-1, with D hard to call. Trimming left V 1 base short and J 2 bases short, with 5 bases between. This CDR3 has 13 amino acids. CDR1 and CDR2 (germline): SNHLY, FYNNEI.

This chain uses TRBV6-1 with TRBJ1-5; 7 bases are a match to TRBD1. V dropped 4 bases and J dropped 0; count of bases not matched to a gene: 6. Germline CDR1 and CDR2: MNHNS and SASEGT. The CDR3 runs 16 residues. CDR3 nucleotides: TGTGCCAGCAGTGGACCGGGGACAGCTAGCAATCAGCCCCAGCATTTT. It yields the protein CASSGPGTASNQPQHF.

About this clone: In the same sample, other DNA sequences code for this CDR3. This chain connects TRBV5-5 to TRBJ1-5; 8 bases match TRBD1. The CDR3 loop spans 14 amino acids. V dropped 5 bases and J dropped 3; count of bases not matched to a gene: 4. Germline V CDR1 and CDR2: SGHKS, YYEKEE (reference sequence). As DNA, the CDR3 is TGTGCCAGCAGTCTGGACAGGGCCAATCAGCCCCAGCATTTT. Translated: CASSLDRANQPQHF.

The chain combines TRBV3-1 (or the pseudogene TRBV3-2) with TRBJ1-2; 8 bases match TRBD1. J lost 3 bases, V lost 1 base, and 4 bases had no gene match. The CDR3 has 15 residues. Germline V CDR1 and CDR2: LGHDT, YNNKEL (reference sequence). CDR3 amino acids: CASSQVGTGDYGYTF. The DNA for the CDR3 is TGTGCCAGCAGCCAAGTAGGGACAGGTGACTATGGCTACACCTTC.

This sequence joins TRBV6-5 and TRBJ2-5, with TRBD1 identical over 8 bases. The CDR3 is made up of 13 amino acids. Germline values: CDR1 MNHEY, CDR2 SVGAGI. Losses at the gene ends were 6 bases for V and 12 bases for J; bases not matched to a gene: 12. CDR3 coding DNA: TGTGCCAGCAGGCCGGGACAGGCCCCCTCCAAGTACTTC. Translation gives CASRPGQAPSKYF.

This chain joins TRBV5-5 and TRBJ2-1; D possibly corresponds to TRBD2 (6 bases). The germline V gene has CDR1 SGHKS and CDR2 YYEKEE (reference sequence). V was pared by 2 bases and J by 5 bases, with 14 bases between. The CDR3 contains 15 residues. CDR3 sequence reads: CASSFGGLQNNEQFF. In DNA form, the CDR3 reads TGTGCCAGCAGCTTCGGAGGGCTGCAGAACAATGAGCAGTTCTTC.

The chain carries TRBV7-9 and TRBJ1-2; D uncertain. Trimming removed 3 bases from V and 6 bases from J, with 8 bases in between. CDR1 and CDR2 (germline): SEHNR, FQNEAQ (reference sequence). CDR3 length equals 12 residues. CDR3 sequence reads: CASSFEVDGYTF. CDR3 in DNA: TGTGCCAGCAGCTTCGAGGTGGATGGCTACACCTTC.

V and J are TRBV27 and TRBJ1-2; tentatively, D is TRBD1 (5 bases). In germline, CDR1 is MNHEY, CDR2 SMNVEV (reference sequence). CDR3 size: 15 residues. Trimming stripped 6 bases from V and 4 bases from J, with 18 bases between. This chain's CDR3 is CASRGDWTDVYGYTF. CDR3 sequence (DNA): TGTGCCAGCAGGGGGGACTGGACGGACGTCTATGGCTACACCTTC.

The genes are TRBV18 and TRBJ2-7, with 7 bases lining up with TRBD1. CDR1 is KGHSH, CDR2 LQKENI, per germline. This CDR3 spans 14 amino acids. V was pared by 2 bases and J by 5 bases, with 6 bases of the junction left unmatched. CDR3 DNA: TGTGCCAGCTCACCATTCACAGGGGACGACGAGCAGTACTTC. Amino acids: CASSPFTGDDEQYF.

The gene calls are TRBV12-3 or TRBV12-4 and TRBJ1-2, with D perhaps TRBD1 (6 bases). Deletions cut 5 bases from V and 5 bases from J, with 6 bases between. This CDR3 comprises 11 residues. CDR3 sequence: CASSTGYGYTF. In nucleotides, the CDR3 is TGTGCCAGCAGTACAGGGTATGGCTACACCTTC.

This clone was counted only a few times. J is TRBJ2-7 and V is TRBV6-1; 7 bases match TRBD1. Germline CDR1 MNHNS, CDR2 SASEGT. Trimming removed 2 bases from V and 6 bases from J; junction bases left unmatched: 10. The CDR3 covers 15 residues. Here the CDR3 reads CASSEIKGPGGEQYF. CDR3 in DNA: TGTGCCAGCAGTGAAATTAAAGGGCCAGGGGGCGAGCAGTACTTC.

The chain combines TRBV24-1 with TRBJ2-1, with 15 bases that match TRBD2. The CDR3 is 19 residues long. Trimming removed 3 bases from V and 7 bases from J; junction bases left unmatched: 12. Looked up from germline, CDR1 is KGHDR and CDR2 is SFDVKD. For the CDR3, the DNA is TGTGCCACCAGTGATCATGGACTAGCGGGAGGGCCATCCCCAAATGAGCAGTTCTTC. Its protein product is CATSDHGLAGGPSPNEQFF.

The V gene is TRBV12-3 or TRBV12-4, the J gene TRBJ2-3; perhaps TRBD2 as D (5 bases). Trimming shortened V by 3 bases and J by 8 bases, and 9 bases separated the two germline ends. This CDR3 region has 12 residues. For the CDR3, the DNA is TGTGCCAGCAGTTTCCTAGCAATTACGCAGTATTTT. Its protein is CASSFLAITQYF.

This rearrangement joins TRBV28 to TRBJ2-3, with D maybe TRBD2 (6 bases). The CDR3 runs to 14 residues. The germline gives CDR1 MDHEN, CDR2 SYDVKM. The V and J ends lost 8 bases and 0 bases respectively, with 12 bases between them. This chain's CDR3 is CASRGGISTDTQYF. Here the CDR3 DNA reads TGTGCCAGCCGGGGCGGGATTAGCACAGATACGCAGTATTTT.

This clone was seen only a few times. The chain is built from TRBV5-4 and TRBJ1-1; D gene uncertain. The V and J ends lost 0 bases and 1 base respectively, with 13 bases between them. CDR1 is SGHNT and CDR2 is YYREEE in the germline V gene (reference sequence). The CDR3 is made up of 16 amino acids. The CDR3 nucleotides read TGTGCCAGCAGCTTGGGGGGAGACTTCGCGAACACTGAAGCTTTCTTT. This translates into CASSLGGDFANTEAFF.

This rearrangement joins TRBV6-2 or TRBV6-3 to TRBJ2-7, with D possibly being TRBD2 (6 bases). The CDR3 has 12 amino acids. Germline V lookup: CDR1 MNHEY, CDR2 SVGEGT. The V end was cut by 3 bases, the J end by 7 bases, with 10 bases between. CDR3 nucleotide sequence: TGTGCCAGCAGTTATGGAGGGAGTGAGCAGTACTTC. The encoded protein is CASSYGGSEQYF.

The chain's CDR3 is CASTSGGGTEAFF. CDR3 bases: TGTGCCAGCACCTCAGGGGGAGGCACTGAAGCTTTCTTT. This chain links TRBV6-6 with TRBJ1-1; 7 bases match TRBD1. Per the germline V gene, CDR1 is MNHNY and CDR2 is SVGAGI (reference sequence). The CDR3 is 13 residues long. After removal of 7 bases from V and 4 bases from J, the junction contained 6 bases not matched to a gene.

The rearrangement joins TRBV25-1 to TRBJ2-3; D gene unclear. The CDR3 consists of 12 residues. Germline V CDR1 and CDR2: MGHDK, SYGVNS. Trimming shortened V by 5 bases and J by 7 bases, and 10 bases separated the two germline ends. The CDR3 DNA sequence: TGTGCCAGCAGTCAATCTTCTTATACGCAGTATTTT. Translating gives CASSQSSYTQYF.